This TCR beta chain was recovered during a study of blood T cell repertoires in COVID-19. Study as a whole: Acute and convalescent COVID-19 samples came from the United States, Italy and Spain. T cells, B-cell-depleted T cells, or PBMCs provided the cDNA or gDNA that served as material.

Deletions cut 2 bases from V and 3 bases from J, with 5 bases between. This CDR3 region has 12 residues. Germline V gene data show CDR1 as MNHNY and CDR2 as SVGAGI (reference sequence). Original processing notes: Estimates of nucleated cell counts were drawn from the amplification of reference gene primers. Libraries were prepared by immunoSEQ multiplex PCR; TCRdb keeps only in-frame clonotypes and omits some of them. V, J and clone size are taken as reported in that table, and D and trimming were inferred from the DNA itself. This table holds approximately 390,000 clones, 90% found once. Sample: peripheral blood. This sequence was found in a man between 18 and 35 years old with active or convalescent COVID-19. The rearrangement uses TRBV6-6 and TRBJ2-7; D remains unclear. The CDR3 nucleotides are TGTGCCAGCAGTTACGAGGTCTACGAGCAGTACTTC. It encodes CASSYEVYEQYF.